The 27 T cell receptor beta chains below all came from one sample that was sequenced in a study of beta chain features in type 1 diabetes. All of the isolated RNA was reverse transcribed, so expressed TCRB transcripts were sequenced. Libraries were prepared by immunoSEQ multiplex PCR; TCRdb keeps only in-frame clonotypes and omits some of them. The profile shows 200,000 to 250,000 clones, 9.5% to 13% of them singletons. Sequenced input: central memory CD4+ T cells from blood. The receptors originated from a man between 18 and 29 years old in good health.

This clone has a single count. The chain uses TRBV4-2 and TRBJ2-3; D might be TRBD1 (6 bases). The CDR3 consists of 15 residues. From germline, CDR1 is LGHNA and CDR2 YNFKEQ. The V gene lost 4 bases and the J gene lost 0 bases, with 11 bases spanning the gap. CDR3 amino acids: CASSPTGPSTDTQYF. Written as DNA, the CDR3 is TGTGCCAGCAGCCCGACAGGACCCAGCACAGATACGCAGTATTTT.

The V call is TRBV6-5, the J call TRBJ2-7; D is perhaps TRBD1 (6 bases). Trimming removed 0 bases at V and 2 bases at J, with 11 bases between. Per the germline V gene, CDR1 is MNHEY and CDR2 is SVGAGI. This CDR3 is built from 15 residues. This CDR3 is CASSYSRAGAYEQYF. CDR3 DNA sequence: TGTGCCAGCAGTTACTCGAGGGCAGGGGCCTACGAGCAGTACTTC.

The chain employs TRBV7-2 and TRBJ1-5; D gene unclear. V was clipped by 1 base and J by 4 bases, with 5 bases between them. The germline gives CDR1 SGHTA, CDR2 FQGNSA. The CDR3 has 13 amino acids. CDR3 in amino acids: CASSLGRNQPQHF. As DNA, the CDR3 is TGTGCCAGCAGCTTAGGCAGAAATCAGCCCCAGCATTTT.

This chain connects TRBV28 to TRBJ1-5; TRBD1 matches 7 bases. The germline CDR1 and CDR2 sequences are MDHEN and SYDVKM. After removal of 5 bases from V and 3 bases from J, the junction contained 4 bases not matched to a gene. CDR3 length: 14 amino acids. The CDR3 DNA reads as TGTGCCAGCAGTGACAGGGTACCCAATCAGCCCCAGCATTTT. It translates to CASSDRVPNQPQHF.

The chain employs TRBV2 and TRBJ2-7; 10 bases line up with TRBD2. With V trimmed by 6 bases and J by 5 bases, 7 bases remained unmatched. Per the germline V gene, CDR1 is SNHLY and CDR2 is FYNNEI. The CDR3 is made up of 14 amino acids. The DNA for the CDR3 is TGTGCCAGCAGGCCGGGACTAGCGCGTCACGAGCAGTACTTC. Its translation is CASRPGLARHEQYF.

This clone was seen a few times. CDR3: CATSRETSGRSYNEQFF. The DNA of the CDR3 is TGTGCCACCAGCAGAGAAACTAGCGGGAGGAGTTACAATGAGCAGTTCTTC. This chain connects TRBV15 to TRBJ2-1; 12 nucleotides align to TRBD2. Trimming took 0 bases from V and 4 from J; bases not matched to a gene: 4. Germline V CDR1 and CDR2: LNHNV, YYDKDF (reference sequence). The CDR3 runs 17 residues.

Concerning this clone: Just one base apart from a much larger clone, this may be a read error. The chain links TRBV29-1 to TRBJ2-1, with TRBD2 identical over 7 bases. Trimming took 7 bases from V and 7 from J; bases not matched to a gene: 10. The CDR3 spans 13 residues. Germline V lookup: CDR1 SQVTM, CDR2 ANQGSEA. CDR3 residues: CSGAGGRGNEQFF. The CDR3 bases are TGCAGCGGTGCAGGCGGGAGAGGGAATGAGCAGTTCTTC.

CDR3 DNA: TGCGCCAGCAGCTTGGCGGGGCCATCCGAGCAGTACTTC. Encoded protein: CASSLAGPSEQYF. This chain joins TRBV5-1 and TRBJ2-7; TRBD1 or TRBD2 may be the D gene (5 bases each). The CDR3 length is 13 residues. Looked up from germline, CDR1 is SGHRS and CDR2 is YFSETQ. V lost 0 bases and J lost 6, with 10 bases in between. Full variable domain (remainder filled in from reference TRBV5-1 and TRBJ2-7): KAGVTQTPRYLIKTRGQQVTLSCSPISGHRSVSWYQQTPGQGLQFLFEYFSETQRNKGNFPGRFSGRQFSNSRSEMNVSTLELGDSALYLCASSLAGPSEQYFGPGTRLTVT.

This clone was detected only a few times. The chain carries TRBV29-1 and TRBJ2-1; TRBD2 matches at 7 bases. CDR3 length equals 16 residues. Germline lookup yields CDR1 SQVTM and CDR2 ANQGSEA. With V trimmed by 7 bases and J by 4 bases, 16 bases remained unmatched. CDR3 sequence: CSAKYGFERGYNEQFF. The CDR3 coding sequence is TGCAGCGCCAAGTATGGCTTCGAGCGGGGTTACAATGAGCAGTTCTTC.

The CDR3 here is CATTGQGNYGYTF. Here the CDR3 DNA reads TGTGCCACCACGGGACAGGGAAACTATGGCTACACCTTC. The rearrangement links TRBV21-1 to TRBJ1-2; the table names TRBD1, a call not compared with the DNA. TRBV21-1 is a pseudogene segment. The CDR3 runs to 13 residues.

This chain joins TRBV29-1 and TRBJ2-1, with 7 bases fitting TRBD2. Germline V gives CDR1 SQVTM, CDR2 ANQGSEA. The V and J ends lost 3 bases and 10 bases, in that order; junction bases with no gene match: 6. The CDR3 is made up of 12 amino acids. CDR3 region: CSVDAAGREQFF. CDR3 bases: TGCAGCGTTGATGCGGCCGGGAGGGAGCAGTTCTTC.

This clone occurred a few times. The chain couples TRBV5-1 to TRBJ2-1, with 7 bases identical to TRBD2. Germline V gene lookup returns CDR1 SGHRS and CDR2 YFSETQ. The CDR3 spans 15 residues. Unmatched junction bases numbered 11, after V lost 7 bases and J lost 4 bases. For the CDR3, the DNA is TGCGCCAGCGCCCCGGGGCTAGCGGATTACAATGAGCAGTTCTTC. It translates to CASAPGLADYNEQFF.

In its sample, this clone was seen a few times. The V call is TRBV30, the J call TRBJ2-5; weak D call: TRBD1 (5 bases). There are 15 residues in the CDR3. Deletions cut 5 bases from V and 3 bases from J, with 19 bases between. Germline lookup yields CDR1 GTSNPN and CDR2 SVGIG (reference sequence). For the CDR3, the DNA is TGTGCCTGGTCGGCCTCGGACATGGTGAAAGAGACCCAGTACTTC. Translated, it gives CAWSASDMVKETQYF.

There are many counts of this clone. The chain joins TRBV29-1 to TRBJ2-1; D tentatively reads TRBD1 or TRBD2 (5 bases each). Germline CDR1 is SQVTM and CDR2 is ANQGSEA. V lost 7 bases and J 6 bases, leaving 19 bases between the germline ends. The CDR3 is 14 residues long. In nucleotides, the CDR3 is TGCAGCGCGGGGCGGGCTAGCTGGGGCAATGAGCAGTTCTTC. Translation: CSAGRASWGNEQFF.

This clone has a count of ten or more. The chain carries TRBV29-1 and TRBJ1-4; the D is unclear. The CDR3 length is 13 residues. V dropped 4 bases and J dropped 7 bases, with 13 bases sitting between them. In germline, CDR1 is SQVTM, CDR2 ANQGSEA. CDR3 nucleotide sequence: TGCAGCGTTGTCGCTAATCGAGGTGAAAAACTGTTTTTT. It yields the protein CSVVANRGEKLFF.

This clone is labeled medium-sized. The rearrangement uses TRBV7-9 and TRBJ2-2, with D perhaps matching TRBD1 or TRBD2 (5 bases each). The CDR3 has 15 amino acids. Trimming took 3 bases from V and 3 from J, leaving 11 bases between them. CDR1 and CDR2 (germline): SEHNR, FQNEAQ (reference sequence). The CDR3 region has the DNA TGTGCCAGCAGCTTCGGGACGACCCACACCGGGGAGCTGTTTTTT. This encodes CASSFGTTHTGELFF.

This rearrangement joins TRBV9 to TRBJ2-3; tentatively, D is TRBD1 (5 bases). V was clipped by 7 bases and J by 0 bases, with 12 bases between them. Germline assignment: CDR1 SGDLS and CDR2 YYNGEE. CDR3 size: 14 residues. The CDR3 here is CASAAGLSTDTQYF. In nucleotides, the CDR3 is TGTGCCAGCGCCGCAGGGCTTAGCACAGATACGCAGTATTTT.

This clone was counted a few times. The chain employs TRBV4-2 and TRBJ2-7, with 8 bases identical to TRBD2. Losses at the gene ends were 4 bases for V and 4 bases for J; bases not matched to a gene: 12. Germline V gene lookup returns CDR1 LGHNA and CDR2 YNFKEQ. The CDR3 length is 16 residues. This CDR3 reads CASSRPGGSGSYEQYF. The CDR3 coding sequence is TGTGCCAGCAGCCGGCCCGGGGGAAGCGGGAGTTACGAGCAGTACTTC.

This clone has ten or more counts. J is TRBJ2-5 and V is TRBV29-1; D may be TRBD1 or TRBD2 (5 bases each). The length of the CDR3 is 13 residues. The V and J ends lost 6 bases and 6 bases respectively, with 17 bases between them. The germline CDR1 and CDR2 sequences are SQVTM and ANQGSEA. The DNA of the CDR3 is TGCAGCGTCGAGGGTGCTTCAGGGCAGACCCAGTACTTC. Translating gives CSVEGASGQTQYF.

The chain recombines TRBV18 with TRBJ2-7, with TRBD1 identical over 7 bases. CDR3 length: 15 amino acids. Germline V CDR1 and CDR2: KGHSH, LQKENI. The junction had 5 bases not matched to a gene; V was cut back by 3 bases and J by 0 bases. The CDR3 DNA reads as TGTGCCAGCTCACCGGTTGGGGACAGCTCCTACGAGCAGTACTTC. Translating gives CASSPVGDSSYEQYF.

V usage is TRBV4-3 and J usage is TRBJ2-3; maybe TRBD2 (6 bases). Trimming cost V 0 bases and J 7 bases, with 14 bases left between them. The CDR3 is 15 residues long. Per the germline V gene, CDR1 is LGHNA and CDR2 is YSLEER. CDR3 nucleotides: TGCGCCAGCAGCCAAGATTTTCTAGCGCCCTATACGCAGTATTTT. This sequence encodes CASSQDFLAPYTQYF.

The genes are TRBV7-2 and TRBJ2-7; D ambiguous. Germline V gene sequence: CDR1 SGHTA, CDR2 FQGNSA. V dropped 5 bases and J dropped 6 bases, with 8 bases sitting between them. The CDR3 extends over 11 amino acids. CDR3 DNA: TGTGCCAGCAGCCTCAAGTTCGAGCAGTACTTC. This sequence encodes CASSLKFEQYF.

V usage is TRBV5-6 and J usage is TRBJ1-3; 8 positions agree with TRBD1. The ends lost 4 bases at V and 7 bases at J; junction bases unmatched: 4. The V gene's germline CDR1 is SGHDT and CDR2 YYEEEE. The CDR3 spans 13 residues. CDR3 loop: CASSTGQGNTIYF. The CDR3 DNA sequence: TGTGCCAGCAGCACCGGACAGGGTAACACCATATATTTT. Full variable domain (outside the CDR3, taken from reference TRBV5-6 and TRBJ1-3): DAGVTQSPTHLIKTRGQQVTLRCSPKSGHDTVSWYQQALGQGPQFIFQYYEEEERQRGNFPDRFSGHQFPNYSSELNVNALLLGDSALYLCASSTGQGNTIYFGEGSWLTVV.

The rearrangement links TRBV7-9 to TRBJ1-2; D is undetermined. V lost 1 base and J lost 8, with 8 bases in between. Germline V gene data show CDR1 as SEHNR and CDR2 as FQNEAQ (reference sequence). The CDR3 extends over 12 amino acids. For the CDR3, the DNA is TGTGCCAGCAGCTTAGAGCTGGCCGGCTACACCTTC. Translated, it gives CASSLELAGYTF.

The table lists this clone with a few counts. The chain links TRBV6-6 to TRBJ2-7; D unresolved. Trimming cost V 0 bases and J 9 bases, with 18 bases left between them. This CDR3 is 15 amino acids long. CDR1 and CDR2 (germline): MNHNY, SVGAGI (reference sequence). CDR3 in amino acids: CASSYSKGSRAVQYF. CDR3 coding DNA: TGTGCCAGCAGTTACTCGAAGGGATCCCGTGCGGTGCAGTACTTC.

This clone has a handful of counts. The chain recombines TRBV6-1 with TRBJ1-2, with D tentatively TRBD1 (6 bases). The CDR3 is 15 residues long. Germline assignment: CDR1 MNHNS and CDR2 SASEGT. V was clipped by 5 bases and J by 4 bases, with 17 bases between them. The DNA of the CDR3 is TGTGCCAGCAGTCCCTCCGGGACATCGGTCTATGGCTACACCTTC. The encoded protein is CASSPSGTSVYGYTF.

The V call is TRBV7-9, the J call TRBJ2-1; the match to TRBD2 covers 7 bases. Germline CDR1 reads SEHNR; CDR2 reads FQNEAQ (reference sequence). This CDR3 comprises 12 residues. J gave up 7 bases and V 6 bases, and 3 bases lay outside the gene matches. CDR3 DNA sequence: TGTGCCAGCAGTTGGGACTATAATGAGCAGTTCTTC. This codes for CASSWDYNEQFF.